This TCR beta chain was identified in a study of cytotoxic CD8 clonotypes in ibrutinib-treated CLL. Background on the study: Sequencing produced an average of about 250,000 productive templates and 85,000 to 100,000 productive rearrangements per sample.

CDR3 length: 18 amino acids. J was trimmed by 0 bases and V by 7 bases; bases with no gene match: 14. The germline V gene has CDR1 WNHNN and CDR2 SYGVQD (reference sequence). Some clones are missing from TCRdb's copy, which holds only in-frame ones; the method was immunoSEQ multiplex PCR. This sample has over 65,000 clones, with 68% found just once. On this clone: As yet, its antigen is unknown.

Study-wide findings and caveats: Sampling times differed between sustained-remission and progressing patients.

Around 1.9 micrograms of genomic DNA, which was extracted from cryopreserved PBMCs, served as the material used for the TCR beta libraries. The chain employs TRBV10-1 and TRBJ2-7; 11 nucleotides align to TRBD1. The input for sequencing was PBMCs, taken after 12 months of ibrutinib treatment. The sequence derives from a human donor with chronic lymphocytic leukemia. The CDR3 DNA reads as TGCGCCAGCAATTTGGGAATTCTGGGACAGGGGGTCTCCTACGAGCAGTACTTC. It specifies CASNLGILGQGVSYEQYF.